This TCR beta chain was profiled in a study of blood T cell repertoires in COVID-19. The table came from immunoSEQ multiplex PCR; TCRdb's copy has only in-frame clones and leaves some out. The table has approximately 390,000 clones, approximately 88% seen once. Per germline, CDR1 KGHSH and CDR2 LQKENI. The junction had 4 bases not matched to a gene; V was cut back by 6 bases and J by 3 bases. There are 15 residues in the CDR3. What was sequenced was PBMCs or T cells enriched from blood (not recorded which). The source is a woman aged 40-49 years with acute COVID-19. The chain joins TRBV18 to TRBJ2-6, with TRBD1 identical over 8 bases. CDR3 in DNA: TGTGCCAGCTCCCCGGACAGGGTTGGGGCCAACGTCCTGACTTTC. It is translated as CASSPDRVGANVLTF.